Below are 13 T cell receptor beta chains sequenced from a single sample in a study of cytotoxic CD8 clonotypes in ibrutinib-treated CLL. Some clones are missing from TCRdb's copy, which holds only in-frame ones; the method was immunoSEQ multiplex PCR. Among around 140,000 clones listed, 60% to 85% were seen once. Sequencing used PBMCs, obtained after 12 months of ibrutinib treatment. The receptors stem from a human donor with chronic lymphocytic leukemia.

CDR3 bases: TGTGCCAGCAGCGATAAACTAGCGGGAGGCACAGATACGCAGTATTTT. Protein: CASSDKLAGGTDTQYF. This sequence joins TRBV11-3 and TRBJ2-3, with 11 positions matching TRBD2. The V gene's germline CDR1 is SGHNT and CDR2 YENEEA. This CDR3 contains 16 residues. Germline trimming cut 5 bases from V and 1 base from J; bases unmatched to any gene: 5.

The rearrangement uses TRBV2 and TRBJ2-3; D not certain. This CDR3 has 15 amino acids. The germline gives CDR1 SNHLY, CDR2 FYNNEI. Trimming removed 7 bases at V and 4 bases at J, with 18 bases between. CDR3 sequence reads: CASKQGLLEADTQYF. The CDR3 DNA reads TGTGCCAGCAAGCAAGGGCTGCTTGAAGCAGATACGCAGTATTTT.

This clone has ten or more counts. In nucleotides, the CDR3 is TGTGCCAGCAGTGACCAGACTAGCGGGAGGGCCGTTGAGCAGTTCTTC. It yields the protein CASSDQTSGRAVEQFF. V usage is TRBV6-4 and J usage is TRBJ2-1; 14 positions match TRBD2. Germline V gene lookup returns CDR1 MRHNA and CDR2 SNTAGT. There are 16 residues in the CDR3. V was pared by 2 bases and J by 9 bases, with 6 bases of the junction left unmatched.

V usage is TRBV7-2 and J usage is TRBJ1-5; no firm D call. The CDR3 is 13 residues long. Germline CDR1 SGHTA, CDR2 FQGNSA. V was cut by 3 bases and J by 3 bases, with 6 bases left in between. CDR3 residues: CASSFGLNQPQHF. Here the CDR3 DNA reads TGTGCCAGCAGCTTTGGGCTCAATCAGCCCCAGCATTTT. The complete variable domain, with remaining parts taken from reference TRBV7-2 and TRBJ1-5, reads GAGVSQSPSNKVTEKGKDVELRCDPISGHTALYWYRQSLGQGLEFLIYFQGNSAPDKSGLPSDRFSAERTGGSVSTLTIQRTQQEDSAVYLCASSFGLNQPQHFGDGTRLSIL.

The chain couples TRBV4-2 to TRBJ2-3; the D gene could be TRBD1 or TRBD2 (6 bases each). Germline V gene data show CDR1 as LGHNA and CDR2 as YNFKEQ. The CDR3 contains 16 residues. V was clipped by 3 bases and J by 3 bases, with 16 bases between them. The CDR3 reads CASSQGTGDITDTQYF. CDR3 sequence (DNA): TGTGCCAGCAGCCAGGGGACGGGGGACATTACAGATACGCAGTATTTT.

The chain is built from TRBV15 and TRBJ2-7, with no clear D. V dropped 5 bases and J dropped 4 bases, with 12 bases sitting between them. CDR3 size: 13 residues. Germline loops: CDR1 LNHNV, CDR2 YYDKDF (reference sequence). CDR3 amino acids: CATSLGQDYEQYF. For the CDR3, the DNA is TGTGCCACCAGCTTGGGCCAGGATTACGAGCAGTACTTC.

The chain carries TRBV5-1 and TRBJ2-7; D is uncertain. The CDR3 spans 11 residues. V lost 4 bases to trimming and J lost 3 bases, with 5 bases between them. Germline values: CDR1 SGHRS, CDR2 YFSETQ. This chain's CDR3 is CASSDNYEQYF. The CDR3 DNA reads as TGCGCCAGCAGCGACAACTACGAGCAGTACTTC.

V gene TRBV5-1 combines with J gene TRBJ2-5; TRBD2 matches at 10 bases. Germline V gene sequence: CDR1 SGHRS, CDR2 YFSETQ. With 9 bases clipped from V and 3 bases from J, the junction kept 8 bases outside the gene matches. This CDR3 has 14 residues. The CDR3 loop is CATSEGLAEETQYF. The DNA of the CDR3 is TGCGCCACCTCAGAAGGACTAGCGGAAGAGACCCAGTACTTC.

The CDR3 protein is CASSKGQGSRTQYF. In DNA, the CDR3 is TGTGCCAGTAGTAAGGGACAGGGTAGTAGGACCCAGTACTTC. The chain uses TRBV19 and TRBJ2-5, with 9 bases lining up with TRBD1. The CDR3 has 14 residues. Per the germline V gene, CDR1 is LNHDA and CDR2 is SQIVND (reference sequence). The V and J ends lost 4 bases and 7 bases, in that order; junction bases with no gene match: 7.

V and J are TRBV13 and TRBJ2-1; D perhaps matches TRBD1 (5 bases). The CDR3 covers 12 residues. Trimming shortened V by 5 bases and J by 10 bases, and 12 bases separated the two germline ends. Germline V CDR1 and CDR2: PRHDT, FYEKMQ (reference sequence). CDR3: CASSQGAQEQFF. CDR3 coding DNA: TGTGCCAGCAGCCAAGGGGCACAGGAGCAGTTCTTC.

V usage is TRBV19 and J usage is TRBJ1-2; maybe TRBD1 (6 bases). Deletions cut 5 bases from V and 8 bases from J, with 18 bases between. The CDR3 extends over 14 amino acids. The V gene's germline CDR1 is LNHDA and CDR2 SQIVND (reference sequence). For the CDR3, the DNA is TGTGCCAGTAGTCAGGACAGCCTAATATGGGGCTACACCTTC. The encoded protein is CASSQDSLIWGYTF. The variable domain in full, with the rest retrieved from reference TRBV19 and TRBJ1-2, is DGGITQSPKYLFRKEGQNVTLSCEQNLNHDAMYWYRQDPGQGLRLIYYSQIVNDFQKGDIAEGYSVSREKKESFPLTVTSAQKNPTAFYLCASSQDSLIWGYTFGSGTRLTVV.

This sequence joins TRBV5-8 and TRBJ1-2; 11 nucleotides line up with TRBD1. The junction had 10 bases not matched to a gene; V was cut back by 4 bases and J by 8 bases. Per germline, CDR1 SGHTS and CDR2 YDEGEE. CDR3 length: 15 amino acids. In DNA, the CDR3 is TGTGCCAGCAGCCCAACCGGGACAGGGGGTAAGGGCTACACCTTC. Translating it yields CASSPTGTGGKGYTF.

The V call is TRBV6-5, the J call TRBJ2-2; 11 bases match TRBD2. Per germline, CDR1 MNHEY and CDR2 SVGAGI. V gave up 3 bases and J gave up 4 bases; unmatched junction bases: 1. The CDR3 has 15 residues. CDR3 amino acids: CASSYSGRGTGELFF. The CDR3, as DNA: TGTGCCAGCAGTTATAGCGGGAGGGGCACCGGGGAGCTGTTTTTT.